The 14 T cell receptor beta chains below come from one sample, sequenced in a study of cytomegalovirus exposure and HLA in healthy donors. Profiled with immunoSEQ multiplex PCR; TCRdb holds only in-frame clones, not every one. The repertoire holds approximately 280,000 clones, approximately 86% seen once, with about 1% in the top ten. The sequencing sample was made of PBMCs. The source of these receptors is a young woman in good health and CMV-seronegative.

This clone was observed a handful of times. The chain employs TRBV14 and TRBJ2-1, with 8 positions matching TRBD2. The CDR3 length is 16 residues. Germline V gene data show CDR1 as SGHDN and CDR2 as FVKESK. The V and J ends lost 1 base and 7 bases, in that order; junction bases with no gene match: 9. As DNA, the CDR3 is TGTGCCAGCAGCCAAGGGATAATGGCGGGGGGAAATGAGCAGTTCTTC. Protein product: CASSQGIMAGGNEQFF. Filled out from reference TRBV14 and TRBJ2-1, the complete variable domain reads EAGVTQFPSHSVIEKGQTVTLRCDPISGHDNLYWYRRVMGKEIKFLLHFVKESKQDESGMPNNRFLAERTGGTYSTLKVQPAELEDSGVYFCASSQGIMAGGNEQFFGPGTRLTVL.

This chain connects TRBV2 to TRBJ2-3, with no clear D. Germline-derived CDR1 and CDR2 are SNHLY and FYNNEI. The CDR3 is 13 residues long. V shed 5 bases and J shed 1 base, with 7 bases lying between them. CDR3 sequence reads: CASSQTGTDTQYF. The CDR3 nucleotides are TGTGCCAGCAGTCAGACTGGCACAGATACGCAGTATTTT.

The chain employs TRBV5-6 and TRBJ2-3; TRBD2 aligns across 8 bases. The trim removed 6 bases at V and 6 bases at J, leaving 12 bases unmatched. Germline V gives CDR1 SGHDT, CDR2 YYEEEE. The CDR3 runs 15 residues. The CDR3 nucleotides read TGTGCCAGCAAGACGGGACTAGTTTTGGGCGATACGCAGTATTTT. Its protein product is CASKTGLVLGDTQYF. The whole variable domain, remainder taken from reference TRBV5-6 and TRBJ2-3, is DAGVTQSPTHLIKTRGQQVTLRCSPKSGHDTVSWYQQALGQGPQFIFQYYEEEERQRGNFPDRFSGHQFPNYSSELNVNALLLGDSALYLCASKTGLVLGDTQYFGPGTRLTVL.

V gene TRBV10-1 combines with J gene TRBJ1-2, with TRBD1 as a possible D gene (6 bases). CDR1 is WNHNN, CDR2 SYGVQD, per germline (reference sequence). Trimming cost V 4 bases and J 4 bases, with 7 bases left between them. The CDR3 runs to 12 residues. The CDR3 loop reads CASSGTAYGYTF. The CDR3 DNA is TGCGCCAGCAGTGGGACAGCCTATGGCTACACCTTC.

V is TRBV7-9 and J is TRBJ2-3; TRBD2 matches at 12 bases. In germline, CDR1 is SEHNR, CDR2 FQNEAQ (reference sequence). The CDR3 has 16 residues. V lost 5 bases and J lost 0; bases outside the gene matches: 3. The CDR3 here is CASSPLAGGSTDTQYF. DNA of the CDR3: TGTGCCAGCAGCCCCCTAGCGGGAGGGAGCACAGATACGCAGTATTTT.

The rearrangement joins TRBV5-8 to TRBJ1-2, with 7 bases aligning to TRBD1. The CDR3 consists of 14 residues. With 2 bases clipped from V and 4 bases from J, the junction kept 5 bases outside the gene matches. Germline V gene data show CDR1 as SGHTS and CDR2 as YDEGEE. The CDR3, as DNA: TGTGCCAGCAGCTTACGGGACAGCATCTATGGCTACACCTTC. It codes for CASSLRDSIYGYTF.

This rearrangement joins TRBV6-5 to TRBJ2-7; 11 bases line up with TRBD1. J was trimmed by 1 base and V by 8 bases; bases with no gene match: 7. This CDR3 region has 15 residues. Germline V gene sequence: CDR1 MNHEY, CDR2 SVGAGI. This CDR3 reads CASAPGQGVSYEQYF. CDR3 in DNA: TGTGCCAGCGCGCCGGGACAGGGGGTGTCCTACGAGCAGTACTTC.

The chain joins TRBV27 to TRBJ1-2; D is possibly TRBD1 (6 bases). The CDR3 extends over 13 amino acids. Germline V lookup: CDR1 MNHEY, CDR2 SMNVEV (reference sequence). V gave up 5 bases and J gave up 4 bases, with 11 bases separating them. The CDR3 region is CASSPHRVYGYTF. The CDR3 DNA reads TGTGCCAGCAGTCCCCACAGGGTCTATGGCTACACCTTC.

V and J are TRBV2 and TRBJ2-3; 10 bases fit TRBD2. CDR1 and CDR2 from the germline V gene are SNHLY and FYNNEI. This CDR3 is 16 amino acids long. With 4 bases clipped from V and 3 bases from J, the junction kept 7 bases outside the gene matches. CDR3 DNA sequence: TGTGCCAGCAGTGCCGCTAGCGGGAGTCGTACAGATACGCAGTATTTT. Translation gives CASSAASGSRTDTQYF.

Here the CDR3 DNA reads TGTGCCAGCAGTTACTCGGGAGGAGGGGACTTGCAGCCCCAGCATTTT. The encoded protein is CASSYSGGGDLQPQHF. The V gene is TRBV6-6, the J gene TRBJ1-5; possible D gene TRBD1, 5 bases. Per germline, CDR1 MNHNY and CDR2 SVGAGI (reference sequence). V lost 0 bases and J lost 7, with 16 bases in between. The CDR3 is 16 amino acids.

Written as DNA, the CDR3 is TGTGCCTGGGGGACAGGGTGGATACTGAGGAAATCCTATAATTCACCCCTCCACTTT. It translates to CAWGTGWILRKSYNSPLHF. V and J are TRBV30 and TRBJ1-6, with TRBD1 matching over 9 bases. V dropped 5 bases and J dropped 1; count of bases not matched to a gene: 15. CDR1 is GTSNPN and CDR2 is SVGIG in the germline V gene (reference sequence). CDR3 size: 19 residues. The full variable domain, in which reference TRBV30 and TRBJ1-6 provide the parts outside the CDR3, is SQTIHQWPATLVQPVGSPLSLECTVEGTSNPNLYWYRQAAGRGLQLLFYSVGIGQISSEVPQNLSASRPQDRQFILSSKKLLLSDSGFYLCAWGTGWILRKSYNSPLHFGNGTRLTVT.

This clone was counted only a few times. The CDR3 loop is CASSLEGKGGYTF. CDR3 coding DNA: TGTGCCAGCAGTTTGGAGGGGAAAGGCGGCTACACCTTC. The rearrangement uses TRBV27 and TRBJ1-2; D is perhaps TRBD1 (5 bases). Trimming shortened V by 3 bases and J by 8 bases, and 13 bases separated the two germline ends. CDR3 length: 13 amino acids. CDR1 is MNHEY and CDR2 is SMNVEV in the germline V gene (reference sequence).

CDR3 sequence (DNA): TGTGCCAGCAGCGTAAGCAGGGGGCCCTATGGCTACACCTTC. It yields the protein CASSVSRGPYGYTF. The chain uses TRBV9 and TRBJ1-2; 8 nucleotides line up with TRBD1. The CDR3 sequence is 14 residues long. V shed 1 base, J shed 4 bases, and the junction held 3 bases outside the gene matches. Per germline, CDR1 SGDLS and CDR2 YYNGEE.

The J gene is TRBJ1-2, the V gene TRBV29-1; tentative D call: TRBD1 (6 bases). There are 12 residues in the CDR3. The germline V and J ends were trimmed by 2 bases and 7 bases, with 11 bases remaining between them. From germline, CDR1 is SQVTM and CDR2 ANQGSEA. The CDR3 nucleotides read TGCAGCGTTGAACTGGGGGCGGGTGGCTACACCTTC. This sequence encodes CSVELGAGGYTF.